The 32 T cell receptor beta chains presented below share a single source sample, sequenced in a study of Graves' ophthalmopathy and Graves' hyperthyroidism. Using RNA transcripts, the TCR beta CDR3 regions were amplified. Scientists carried out first-round RT-PCR using HTBI primers and then a second-round multiplex PCR. Each CDR3 protein gets one entry after TCRdb re-called the multiplex PCR reads with MiXCR. The sample yields hundreds of thousands of distinct CDR3 sequences, approximately 22% seen once. What was sequenced was peripheral blood. These receptors were taken from a woman under 30 with stable Graves' hyperthyroidism. Some clones in this sample may be carry-over from other donors' samples.

This clonotype was detected only a few times. J is TRBJ2-7 and V is TRBV10-3; 8 bases line up with TRBD2. The CDR3 runs to 17 residues. The germline V gene encodes CDR1 ENHRY and CDR2 SYGVKD. Trimming cost V 0 bases and J 4 bases; bases outside gene matches: 11. CDR3 amino acids: CAISESNVQREWYEQYF. CDR3 bases: TGTGCCATCAGTGAGTCGAACGTCCAGCGGGAGTGGTACGAGCAGTACTTC.

This clonotype has at least ten counts. This chain links TRBV9 with TRBJ1-1, with a possible D match to TRBD1 (5 bases). From germline, CDR1 is SGDLS and CDR2 YYNGEE. This CDR3 spans 14 amino acids. The V end was cut by 4 bases, the J end by 0 bases, with 10 bases between. As DNA, the CDR3 is TGTGCCAGCAGCTACGACAGCGTGAACACTGAAGCTTTCTTT. Protein: CASSYDSVNTEAFF.

V usage is TRBV28 and J usage is TRBJ2-5; possibly TRBD2 for D (6 bases). Looked up from germline, CDR1 is MDHEN and CDR2 is SYDVKM. V was pared by 5 bases and J by 4 bases, with 17 bases between. The CDR3 is 15 residues long. The CDR3 reads CASSPPREPGETQYF. The DNA of the CDR3 is TGTGCCAGCAGTCCACCACGGGAGCCGGGAGAGACCCAGTACTTC.

This clonotype was counted only a few times. This chain joins TRBV6-1 and TRBJ1-1; 7 bases are shared with TRBD1. The V gene's germline CDR1 is MNHNS and CDR2 SASEGT. The CDR3 loop spans 15 amino acids. V shed 8 bases, J shed 2 bases, and the junction held 11 bases outside the gene matches. The CDR3: CASRNPDRPNTEAFF. The CDR3 coding sequence is TGTGCCAGCCGGAATCCGGACAGGCCTAACACTGAAGCTTTCTTT.

This clonotype was detected ten times or more. The junction does not match germline at one end; this may be a read error. The J gene is TRBJ1-1, the V gene TRBV7-2; D gene ambiguous. The CDR3 loop spans 12 amino acids. CDR1 and CDR2 from the germline V gene are SGHTA and FQGNSA. This chain's CDR3 is CASSPGVTAAFF. The CDR3 DNA sequence: TGTGCCAGCAGCCCTGGGGTAACTGCAGCTTTCTTT.

The chain carries TRBV10-3 and TRBJ2-2; D gene ambiguous. CDR3 length equals 14 residues. CDR1 ENHRY and CDR2 SYGVKD come from the germline V gene. The V gene lost 2 bases and the J gene lost 1 base, with 5 bases spanning the gap. CDR3 in DNA: TGTGCCATCAGTGAGCTGTGGAACACCGGGGAGCTGTTTTTT. This gives the protein CAISELWNTGELFF.

This clonotype was detected ten times or more. The chain employs TRBV29-1 and TRBJ2-2; unclear D gene. Germline V gene data show CDR1 as SQVTM and CDR2 as ANQGSEA. V was cut by 6 bases and J by 0 bases, with 5 bases left in between. CDR3 size: 12 residues. The CDR3 here is CSVGANTGELFF. The CDR3 nucleotides read TGCAGCGTGGGCGCGAACACCGGGGAGCTGTTTTTT.

This clonotype was seen ten or more times. The chain combines TRBV20-1 with TRBJ2-5; D might be TRBD2 (6 bases). Trimming took off 5 bases at V and 2 bases at J, with 12 bases between the two ends. The CDR3 sequence is 13 residues long. Germline-derived CDR1 and CDR2 are DFQATT and SNEGSKA (reference sequence). The CDR3 coding sequence is TGCAGTGCTTCGGGGACTTCTCAAGAGACCCAGTACTTC. This codes for CSASGTSQETQYF.

This clonotype has only a few counts. The V and J genes are TRBV11-2 and TRBJ2-3, with D possibly matching TRBD2 (6 bases). The V end lost 1 base, the J end lost 2 bases, and 13 bases lay between the germline ends. The germline V gene has CDR1 SGHAT and CDR2 FQNNGV. The CDR3 totals 16 residues. CDR3 in DNA: TGTGCCAGCAGCTTAGTCCTTAGCGGAGACACAGATACGCAGTATTTT. This translates into CASSLVLSGDTDTQYF.

This clonotype was seen ten or more times. The V gene is TRBV7-2, the J gene TRBJ1-6; D not certain. CDR1 is SGHTA, CDR2 FQGNSA, per germline. Trimming took off 1 base at V and 5 bases at J, with 3 bases between the two ends. The CDR3 has 13 residues. CDR3: CASSLVDNSPLHF. The DNA for the CDR3 is TGTGCCAGCAGCTTAGTGGATAATTCACCCCTCCACTTT.

The chain has TRBV9 and TRBJ2-3; TRBD1 matches 8 bases. The CDR3 covers 17 residues. Looked up from germline, CDR1 is SGDLS and CDR2 is YYNGEE. V was pared by 4 bases and J by 2 bases, with 12 bases of the junction left unmatched. CDR3 in amino acids: CASSPRLTRGLTDTQYF. CDR3 in DNA: TGTGCCAGCAGCCCCCGCCTCACCAGGGGGCTCACAGATACGCAGTATTTT. Full variable domain (rest looked up from reference TRBV9 and TRBJ2-3): DSGVTQTPKHLITATGQRVTLRCSPRSGDLSVYWYQQSLDQGLQFLIQYYNGEERAKGNILERFSAQQFPDLHSELNLSSLELGDSALYFCASSPRLTRGLTDTQYFGPGTRLTVL.

This clonotype was counted ten times or more. The CDR3, as DNA: TGCAGTGCTACCCAGGGAAGCAATCAGCCCCAGCATTTT. Translation: CSATQGSNQPQHF. V gene TRBV20-1 combines with J gene TRBJ1-5; tentatively, D is TRBD1 (5 bases). Trimming stripped 4 bases from V and 1 base from J, with 8 bases between. Germline V gene lookup returns CDR1 DFQATT and CDR2 SNEGSKA (reference sequence). The CDR3 has 13 residues.

The chain employs TRBV7-4 and TRBJ2-7, with D possibly TRBD2 on 6 matching bases. The CDR3 runs to 14 residues. Germline V lookup: CDR1 SGHVT, CDR2 SQSDAQ. V was trimmed by 5 bases and J by 2 bases, leaving 13 bases between them. This CDR3 reads CASSKGDFAYEQYV. CDR3 coding DNA: TGTGCCAGCAGCAAAGGGGACTTCGCCTACGAGCAGTACGTC.

This clonotype came up a few times. A much larger clone lies one base from this, so it may be a read error. The genes are TRBV12-3 or TRBV12-4 and TRBJ2-4, with D perhaps matching TRBD1 (5 bases). This CDR3 is 12 amino acids long. CDR3 DNA sequence: TGTGCCAGCAGTCCAGGGTCAAACATTAAGTACTTC. Protein product: CASSPGSNIKYF.

The sample holds many counts of this clonotype. V usage is TRBV20-1 and J usage is TRBJ2-5, with no clear D. CDR3 length equals 11 residues. V was pared by 4 bases and J by 4 bases, with 7 bases between. The germline gives CDR1 DFQATT, CDR2 SNEGSKA (reference sequence). CDR3 sequence reads: CSANLAETQYF. The CDR3, as DNA: TGCAGTGCTAATTTGGCAGAGACCCAGTACTTC.

Ten or more counts support this clonotype. CDR3 amino acids: CASGPGGANTGELFF. In DNA, the CDR3 is TGTGCTAGTGGTCCAGGGGGTGCGAACACCGGGGAGCTGTTTTTT. The chain recombines TRBV12-5 with TRBJ2-2, with 7 bases aligning to TRBD1. This CDR3 region has 15 residues. Trimming removed 5 bases from V and 0 bases from J; junction bases left unmatched: 3. CDR1 is LGHNT, CDR2 FRNRAP, per germline.

This clonotype has just a few counts. This chain connects TRBV6-1 to TRBJ2-7; 10 nucleotides agree with TRBD1. Germline V gene lookup returns CDR1 MNHNS and CDR2 SASEGT. CDR3 size: 16 residues. The V segment lost 6 bases and the J segment 9 bases; nucleotides outside the gene matches: 17. CDR3 sequence reads: CASRPTGTGDSGGQYF. CDR3 bases: TGTGCCAGCAGACCCACCGGGACAGGGGATTCCGGGGGGCAGTACTTC.

The CDR3 here is CASSLWDRNTEAFF. The CDR3 region has the DNA TGCGCCAGCAGCTTGTGGGACAGGAACACTGAAGCTTTCTTT. The V call is TRBV5-1, the J call TRBJ1-1; TRBD1 aligns across 7 bases. The germline CDR1 and CDR2 sequences are SGHRS and YFSETQ. J gave up 1 base and V 1 base, and 1 base lay outside the gene matches. The CDR3 runs 14 residues. The variable domain in full, completed from reference TRBV5-1 and TRBJ1-1, reads KAGVTQTPRYLIKTRGQQVTLSCSPISGHRSVSWYQQTPGQGLQFLFEYFSETQRNKGNFPGRFSGRQFSNSRSEMNVSTLELGDSALYLCASSLWDRNTEAFFGQGTRLTVV.

This clonotype was found many times. The V call is TRBV30, the J call TRBJ2-5, with D perhaps matching TRBD1 (5 bases). Per germline, CDR1 GTSNPN and CDR2 SVGIG (reference sequence). V was cut by 8 bases and J by 2 bases, with 15 bases left in between. The CDR3 is 13 amino acids. The CDR3 DNA reads TGTGCCCAGACCGGGCAGGGTCAAGAGACCCAGTACTTC. Translation: CAQTGQGQETQYF.

A few counts support this clonotype. The chain combines TRBV6-1 with TRBJ1-5; D is ambiguous. Trimming pared 3 bases from V and 11 bases from J, leaving 14 bases between. Germline values: CDR1 MNHNS, CDR2 SASEGT. The CDR3 runs to 13 residues. The CDR3 nucleotides are TGTGCCAGCAGTGATTGGTCGGGTAGGTCCCAGCATTTT. It specifies CASSDWSGRSQHF.

The table lists this clonotype with many counts. The chain has TRBV29-1 and TRBJ1-1; 9 bases line up with TRBD1. Per germline, CDR1 SQVTM and CDR2 ANQGSEA. V was pared by 7 bases and J by 4 bases, with 7 bases of the junction left unmatched. The CDR3 consists of 13 residues. The CDR3 DNA sequence: TGCAGCGCCCAACGGGACAGGGTCACTGAAGCTTTCTTT. The encoded protein is CSAQRDRVTEAFF.

This clonotype was recorded at least ten times. The rearrangement joins TRBV28 to TRBJ1-2; TRBD1 is a possible D gene (6 bases). CDR1 is MDHEN, CDR2 SYDVKM, per germline. The CDR3 loop spans 13 amino acids. Trimming left V 6 bases short and J 12 bases short, with 20 bases between. CDR3 loop: CASRETGVLFDTF. As DNA, the CDR3 is TGTGCCAGCAGGGAGACAGGTGTTTTGTTCGACACCTTC.

The V and J genes are TRBV7-2 and TRBJ2-7, with 13 bases identical to TRBD2. Germline values: CDR1 SGHTA, CDR2 FQGNSA. V lost 6 bases, J lost 4 bases, and 6 bases stayed unmatched. The CDR3 is 15 residues long. The CDR3 sequence: CASRATSGRVYEQYF. The CDR3 bases are TGTGCCAGCAGGGCTACTAGCGGGAGGGTGTACGAGCAGTACTTC.

V gene TRBV5-1 combines with J gene TRBJ2-7; TRBD1 is a possible D gene (5 bases). Germline V gene sequence: CDR1 SGHRS, CDR2 YFSETQ. The CDR3 has 14 residues. V lost 1 base, J lost 0 bases, and 8 bases lay in between. CDR3 region: CASSLYRFSYEQYF. CDR3 in DNA: TGCGCCAGCAGCTTGTACAGGTTCTCCTACGAGCAGTACTTC.

This clonotype was seen a few times. The rearrangement uses TRBV6-5 and TRBJ1-3; the D is unclear. The CDR3 has 16 amino acids. The germline CDR1 and CDR2 sequences are MNHEY and SVGAGI. Trimming pared 0 bases from V and 0 bases from J, leaving 9 bases between. CDR3 sequence (DNA): TGTGCCAGCAGTTACTCGGGCCGTCGCTCTGGAAACACCATATATTTT. As protein: CASSYSGRRSGNTIYF.

This clonotype was observed at least ten times. J is TRBJ2-2 and V is TRBV6-5; weak D call: TRBD1 (5 bases). V was clipped by 1 base and J by 6 bases, with 12 bases between them. Germline CDR1 reads MNHEY; CDR2 reads SVGAGI. This CDR3 is 15 amino acids long. As DNA, the CDR3 is TGTGCCAGCAGTTACTTTACCCAGGGTGCCGGGGAGCTGTTTTTT. Translation: CASSYFTQGAGELFF.

This clonotype was counted only a few times. The chain has TRBV20-1 and TRBJ2-4; the D gene is possibly TRBD1 (5 bases). CDR3 length: 15 residues. Looked up from germline, CDR1 is DFQATT and CDR2 is SNEGSKA (reference sequence). Trimming left V 2 bases short and J 11 bases short, with 22 bases between. The CDR3 protein is CSARYPRQDIIVQYF. CDR3 DNA sequence: TGCAGTGCTAGATACCCTAGGCAGGACATAATCGTTCAGTACTTC.

This clonotype was seen more than once but under ten times. The genes are TRBV6-2 or TRBV6-3 and TRBJ1-1; 9 bases are a match to TRBD1. CDR3 size: 18 residues. CDR1 MNHEY and CDR2 SVGEGT come from the germline V gene. V was clipped by 2 bases and J by 1 base; unmatched bases: 11. CDR3 coding DNA: TGTGCCAGCAGTTACCTCACAGGGGGCGGTCACCCGAACACTGAAGCTTTCTTT. This codes for CASSYLTGGGHPNTEAFF.

Regarding this clonotype: The CDR3 end shows no conserved phenylalanine or tryptophan, and so a read error is likely. V gene TRBV19 combines with J gene TRBJ1-5, with no clear D. CDR3 length: 14 amino acids. Germline V gene lookup returns CDR1 LNHDA and CDR2 SQIVND (reference sequence). V lost 8 bases and J 4 bases, leaving 15 bases between the germline ends. The CDR3 DNA reads TGTGCCAGTGGATCCTGGGCCCTTAATCAGCCCCAGCATTTG. Protein: CASGSWALNQPQHL.

This clonotype was detected ten times or more. V gene TRBV12-3 or TRBV12-4 combines with J gene TRBJ2-2, with unresolved D. Trimming left V 6 bases short and J 9 bases short, with 11 bases between. The CDR3 totals 12 residues. CDR3 nucleotide sequence: TGTGCCAGCAGGCCTGAGCCCCGGGAGCTGTTTTTT. Translating gives CASRPEPRELFF.

This clonotype appeared many times. This chain joins TRBV6-2 or TRBV6-3 and TRBJ2-7, with 12 bases aligning to TRBD2. The CDR3 spans 19 residues. Germline V gene lookup returns CDR1 MNHEY and CDR2 SVGEGT. The ends lost 1 base at V and 2 bases at J; junction bases unmatched: 12. DNA of the CDR3: TGTGCCAGCAGTTACTTGCGCCCCTCTTCTAGCGGGAGGGCCTACGAGCAGTACTTC. It translates to CASSYLRPSSSGRAYEQYF.

This clonotype was counted between two and nine times. The V and J genes are TRBV11-2 and TRBJ2-4; D possibly corresponds to TRBD2 (5 bases). The length of the CDR3 is 14 residues. In germline, CDR1 is SGHAT, CDR2 FQNNGV. The V end was cut by 2 bases, the J end by 8 bases, with 13 bases between. CDR3 loop: CASSLRRVGDIQYF. CDR3 nucleotides: TGTGCCAGCAGCTTACGACGGGTGGGAGACATTCAGTACTTC.